These 12 T cell receptor beta chains were sequenced from one sample in a study of cytomegalovirus exposure and HLA in healthy donors. The primer mix had 60 Vbeta and 13 Jbeta primers. TCRdb's copy holds only in-frame clones and misses some; the assay was immunoSEQ multiplex PCR. Its table records around 210,000 clones. Material: PBMCs. The receptors originated from a woman between 25 and 40 years old in good health and CMV-seropositive.

This chain uses TRBV27 with TRBJ2-5, with TRBD2 as a possible D gene (5 bases). The V and J ends lost 1 base and 5 bases respectively, with 17 bases between them. The CDR3 has 16 residues. Germline CDR1 and CDR2: MNHEY and SMNVEV (reference sequence). In DNA form, the CDR3 reads TGTGCCAGCAGTTTATTAGGGAATCGAGGCGGGGAGACCCAGTACTTC. Protein product: CASSLLGNRGGETQYF.

V usage is TRBV10-3 and J usage is TRBJ1-1; D is unclear. Trimming cost V 10 bases and J 4 bases, with 22 bases left between them. Looked up from germline, CDR1 is ENHRY and CDR2 is SYGVKD. The CDR3 totals 15 residues. The CDR3 DNA follows: TGTGCCAGCCGGGCAAGGGAGGAGGGTCGCACTGAAGCTTTCTTT. The encoded protein is CASRAREEGRTEAFF.

The chain is built from TRBV15 and TRBJ2-1; possible D gene TRBD2, 6 bases. V gave up 0 bases and J gave up 4 bases, with 16 bases separating them. CDR1 is LNHNV, CDR2 YYDKDF, per germline (reference sequence). This CDR3 has 17 amino acids. Written as DNA, the CDR3 is TGTGCCACCAGCAGAGATATCCTCAACCGGGAGTACAATGAGCAGTTCTTC. Its protein is CATSRDILNREYNEQFF.

The chain recombines TRBV7-2 with TRBJ2-7, with TRBD2 identical over 14 bases. Germline-derived CDR1 and CDR2 are SGHTA and FQGNSA. With V trimmed by 5 bases and J by 4 bases, 4 bases remained unmatched. The CDR3 has 15 amino acids. For the CDR3, the DNA is TGTGCCAGCAGCCCCAGACTAGCGGGAGGGTACGAGCAGTACTTC. As protein: CASSPRLAGGYEQYF.

The V call is TRBV5-6, the J call TRBJ1-2; 7 positions match TRBD1. This CDR3 is built from 16 residues. From germline, CDR1 is SGHDT and CDR2 YYEEEE. The ends lost 4 bases at V and 3 bases at J; junction bases unmatched: 12. This CDR3 reads CASSTTTGAADYGYTF. CDR3 nucleotide sequence: TGTGCCAGCAGCACGACTACAGGGGCGGCTGACTATGGCTACACCTTC.

The CDR3 reads CASSTTGGIGYTQYF. The CDR3 DNA sequence: TGTGCCAGCAGCACGACAGGGGGGATTGGTTATACGCAGTATTTT. This chain links TRBV6-6 with TRBJ2-3; TRBD1 matches 9 bases. V was pared by 6 bases and J by 7 bases, with 11 bases of the junction left unmatched. The germline V gene has CDR1 MNHNY and CDR2 SVGAGI (reference sequence). There are 15 residues in the CDR3.

This chain connects TRBV5-1 to TRBJ1-1; 7 positions match TRBD1. The CDR3 has 16 residues. Trimming took 4 bases from V and 0 from J; bases not matched to a gene: 9. Germline-derived CDR1 and CDR2 are SGHRS and YFSETQ. CDR3 protein: CASSRYLQGMNTEAFF. The DNA of the CDR3 is TGCGCCAGCAGCCGATACTTACAGGGGATGAACACTGAAGCTTTCTTT.

A word on this clone: Other DNA variants within this sample encode the same CDR3. CDR3 region: CASSLLTSGSSNEQYF. The CDR3 DNA sequence: TGCGCCAGCAGCCTTCTGACTAGCGGGAGTTCGAACGAGCAGTACTTC. J is TRBJ2-7 and V is TRBV5-1, with 12 bases aligning to TRBD2. Germline trimming cut 4 bases from V and 5 bases from J; bases unmatched to any gene: 10. Germline V gene data show CDR1 as SGHRS and CDR2 as YFSETQ. The CDR3 is made up of 16 amino acids. The full variable domain, its missing parts supplied by reference TRBV5-1 and TRBJ2-7, is KAGVTQTPRYLIKTRGQQVTLSCSPISGHRSVSWYQQTPGQGLQFLFEYFSETQRNKGNFPGRFSGRQFSNSRSEMNVSTLELGDSALYLCASSLLTSGSSNEQYFGPGTRLTVT.

The genes are TRBV6-1 and TRBJ2-7; D gene uncertain. CDR1 is MNHNS, CDR2 SASEGT, per germline. Trimming shortened V by 6 bases and J by 3 bases, and 12 bases separated the two germline ends. The CDR3 length is 13 residues. CDR3 sequence (DNA): TGTGCCAGCAGCGAGTCTCCTGACTACGAGCAGTACTTC. It encodes CASSESPDYEQYF.

The rearrangement links TRBV7-8 to TRBJ1-2; a weak D match, TRBD1 (5 bases). Trimming took off 8 bases at V and 8 bases at J, with 15 bases between the two ends. Germline V lookup: CDR1 SGHVS, CDR2 FQNEAQ. This CDR3 contains 12 residues. The CDR3 nucleotides are TGTGCCAGCGGGGGGTCATTGGGAGGCTACACCTTC. Translation gives CASGGSLGGYTF.

V gene TRBV7-7 combines with J gene TRBJ2-1; 13 bases align to TRBD2. The CDR3 has 15 residues. The germline CDR1 and CDR2 sequences are SSHAT and FNYEAQ (reference sequence). V was clipped by 5 bases and J by 5 bases; unmatched bases: 3. CDR3 residues: CASSRLAGGNNEQFF. CDR3 DNA: TGTGCCAGCAGCCGACTAGCGGGGGGAAACAATGAGCAGTTCTTC.

This chain connects TRBV11-3 to TRBJ2-1, with 7 positions matching TRBD1. The CDR3 contains 17 residues. The V gene end was trimmed by 3 bases and the J gene end by 6 bases; junction bases not matched to a gene: 14. Germline V lookup: CDR1 SGHNT, CDR2 YENEEA. Written as DNA, the CDR3 is TGTGCCAGCAGCTTTAGTTTCGGCAGGGGGACGGGCAATGAGCAGTTCTTC. This codes for CASSFSFGRGTGNEQFF.